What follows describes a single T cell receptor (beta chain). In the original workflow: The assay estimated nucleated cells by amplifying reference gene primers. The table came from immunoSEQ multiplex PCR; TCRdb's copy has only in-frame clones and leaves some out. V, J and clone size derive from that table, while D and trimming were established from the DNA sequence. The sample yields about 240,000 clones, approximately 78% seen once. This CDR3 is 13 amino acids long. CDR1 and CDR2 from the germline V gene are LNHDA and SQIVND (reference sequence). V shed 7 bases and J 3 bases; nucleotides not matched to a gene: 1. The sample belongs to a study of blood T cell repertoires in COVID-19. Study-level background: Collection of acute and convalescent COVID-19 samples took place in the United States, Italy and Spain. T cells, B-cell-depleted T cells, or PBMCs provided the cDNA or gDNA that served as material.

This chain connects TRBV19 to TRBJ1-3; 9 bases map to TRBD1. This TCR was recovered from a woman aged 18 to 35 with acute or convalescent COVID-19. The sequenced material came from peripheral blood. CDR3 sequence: CASKDRGGNTIYF. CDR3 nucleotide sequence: TGTGCCAGTAAGGACAGGGGTGGAAACACCATATATTTT.